This T cell receptor (beta chain) was sequenced for a study of early T cells in non-severe SARS-CoV-2 infection. Study overall: Sequencing used unsorted whole-blood bulk RNA, so chains lack pairing. General study results and limits: In VDJdb matching, anti-spike CD8 responses were favored while private and CD4 specificities went missing.

The TCR library protocol was used to attach unique molecular identifiers. These identifiers were attached to individual cDNA molecules. Via MiXCR, TCRdb re-called the 5' RACE reads, giving one row per CDR3 protein. This table has 55,000 to 85,000 distinct CDR3 sequences, roughly 12% appearing once. This clonotype was detected a few times. Antigen specificity is unknown. The CDR3 spans 16 residues. Germline V gene sequence: CDR1 MGHRA, CDR2 YSYEKL. The V segment lost 0 bases and the J segment 5 bases; nucleotides outside the gene matches: 4. The clonotype originates from an adult who was a healthcare worker with PCR-confirmed SARS-CoV-2 infection or an uninfected control (not recorded which). The chain employs TRBV4-1 and TRBJ2-3; 11 bases match TRBD2. Material: whole blood. CDR3 DNA: TGCGCCAGCAGCCAAGACGGGACTAGCGGAGTAGATACGCAGTATTTT. Translation: CASSQDGTSGVDTQYF.